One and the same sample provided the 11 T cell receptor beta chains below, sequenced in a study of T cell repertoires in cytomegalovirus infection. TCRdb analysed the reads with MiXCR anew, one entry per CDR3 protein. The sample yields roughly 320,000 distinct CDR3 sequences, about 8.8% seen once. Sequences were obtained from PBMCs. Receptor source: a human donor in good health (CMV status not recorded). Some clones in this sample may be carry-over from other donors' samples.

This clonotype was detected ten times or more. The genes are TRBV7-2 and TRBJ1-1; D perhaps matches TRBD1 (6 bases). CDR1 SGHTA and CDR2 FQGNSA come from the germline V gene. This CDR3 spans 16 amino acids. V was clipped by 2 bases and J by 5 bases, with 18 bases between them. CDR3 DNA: TGTGCCAGCAGCTTACGCCAATCGGGGGGCGGAACTGAAGCTTTCTTT. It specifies CASSLRQSGGGTEAFF. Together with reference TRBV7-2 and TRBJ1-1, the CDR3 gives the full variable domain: GAGVSQSPSNKVTEKGKDVELRCDPISGHTALYWYRQSLGQGLEFLIYFQGNSAPDKSGLPSDRFSAERTGGSVSTLTIQRTQQEDSAVYLCASSLRQSGGGTEAFFGQGTRLTVV.

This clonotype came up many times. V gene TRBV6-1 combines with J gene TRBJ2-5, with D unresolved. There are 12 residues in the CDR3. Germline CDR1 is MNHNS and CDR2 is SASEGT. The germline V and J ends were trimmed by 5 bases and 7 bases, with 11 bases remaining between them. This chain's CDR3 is CASSYWAGTQYF. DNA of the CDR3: TGTGCCAGCAGTTATTGGGCAGGGACCCAGTACTTC.

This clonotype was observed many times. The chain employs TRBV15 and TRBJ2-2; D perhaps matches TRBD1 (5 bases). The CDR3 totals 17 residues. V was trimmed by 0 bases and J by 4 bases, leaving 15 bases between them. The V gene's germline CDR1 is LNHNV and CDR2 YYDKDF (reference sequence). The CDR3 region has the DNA TGTGCCACCAGCAGAGATATGGGCAGGGCCGGCACCGGGGAGCTGTTTTTT. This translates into CATSRDMGRAGTGELFF. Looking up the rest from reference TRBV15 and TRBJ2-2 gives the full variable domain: DAMVIQNPRYQVTQFGKPVTLSCSQTLNHNVMYWYQQKSSQAPKLLFHYYDKDFNNEADTPDNFQSRRPNTSFCFLDIRSPGLGDTAMYLCATSRDMGRAGTGELFFGEGSRLTVL.

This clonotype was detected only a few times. CDR3 protein: CASSTGGQGASHEQYV. CDR3 coding DNA: TGTGCCAGCTCGACCGGGGGACAGGGGGCGTCTCACGAGCAGTACGTC. The chain uses TRBV18 and TRBJ2-7; 12 bases are shared with TRBD1. Germline CDR1 reads KGHSH; CDR2 reads LQKENI. CDR3 length: 16 amino acids. The J segment lost 5 bases and the V segment lost 6 bases, leaving 11 bases of the junction unmatched.

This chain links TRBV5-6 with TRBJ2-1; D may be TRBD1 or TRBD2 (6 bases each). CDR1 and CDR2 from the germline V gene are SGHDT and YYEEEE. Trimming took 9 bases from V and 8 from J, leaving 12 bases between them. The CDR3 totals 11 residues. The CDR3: CATRGGYEQFF. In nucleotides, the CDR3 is TGTGCCACCCGAGGGGGGTATGAGCAGTTCTTC.

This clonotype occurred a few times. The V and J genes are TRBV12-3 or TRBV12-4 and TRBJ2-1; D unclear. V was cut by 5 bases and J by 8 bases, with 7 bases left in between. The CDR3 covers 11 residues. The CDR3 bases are TGTGCCAGCAGTCTTAATCATGAGCAGTTCTTC. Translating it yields CASSLNHEQFF.

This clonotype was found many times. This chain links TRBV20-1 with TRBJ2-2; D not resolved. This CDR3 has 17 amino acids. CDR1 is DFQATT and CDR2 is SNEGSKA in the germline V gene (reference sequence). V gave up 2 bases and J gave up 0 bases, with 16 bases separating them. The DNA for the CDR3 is TGCAGTGCTAGAAGTGGGCACCTAGTCGCGAACACCGGGGAGCTGTTTTTT. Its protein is CSARSGHLVANTGELFF.

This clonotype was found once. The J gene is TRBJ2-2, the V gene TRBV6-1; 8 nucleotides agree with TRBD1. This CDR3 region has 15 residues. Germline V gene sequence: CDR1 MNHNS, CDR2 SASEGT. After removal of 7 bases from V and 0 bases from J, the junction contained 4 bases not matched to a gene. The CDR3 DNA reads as TGTGCCAGCACCCCGGGACAGGCGAACACCGGGGAGCTGTTTTTT. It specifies CASTPGQANTGELFF.

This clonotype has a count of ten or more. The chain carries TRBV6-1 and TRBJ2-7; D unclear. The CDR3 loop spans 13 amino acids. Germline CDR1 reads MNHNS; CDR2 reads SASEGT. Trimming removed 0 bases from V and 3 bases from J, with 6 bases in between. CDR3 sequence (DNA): TGTGCCAGCAGTGAAGCCCTCAACTACGAGCAGTACGTC. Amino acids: CASSEALNYEQYV.

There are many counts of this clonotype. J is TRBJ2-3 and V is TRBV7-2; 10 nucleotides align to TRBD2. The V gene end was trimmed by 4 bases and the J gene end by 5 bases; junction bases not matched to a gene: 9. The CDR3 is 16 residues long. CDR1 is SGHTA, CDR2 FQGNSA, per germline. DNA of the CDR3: TGTGCCAGCAGCTCCCGAGCGGGGGGGCCAATAGATACGCAGTATTTT. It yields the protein CASSSRAGGPIDTQYF.

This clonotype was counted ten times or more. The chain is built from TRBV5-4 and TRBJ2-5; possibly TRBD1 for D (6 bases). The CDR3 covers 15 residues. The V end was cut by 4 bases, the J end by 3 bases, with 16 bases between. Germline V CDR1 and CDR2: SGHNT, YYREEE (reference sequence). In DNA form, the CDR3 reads TGTGCCAGCAGCCGTACGGACAGAGACAAAGAGACCCAGTACTTC. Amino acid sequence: CASSRTDRDKETQYF. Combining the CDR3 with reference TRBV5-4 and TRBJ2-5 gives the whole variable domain ETGVTQSPTHLIKTRGQQVTLRCSSQSGHNTVSWYQQALGQGPQFIFQYYREEENGRGNFPPRFSGLQFPNYSSELNVNALELDDSALYLCASSRTDRDKETQYFGPGTRLLVL.